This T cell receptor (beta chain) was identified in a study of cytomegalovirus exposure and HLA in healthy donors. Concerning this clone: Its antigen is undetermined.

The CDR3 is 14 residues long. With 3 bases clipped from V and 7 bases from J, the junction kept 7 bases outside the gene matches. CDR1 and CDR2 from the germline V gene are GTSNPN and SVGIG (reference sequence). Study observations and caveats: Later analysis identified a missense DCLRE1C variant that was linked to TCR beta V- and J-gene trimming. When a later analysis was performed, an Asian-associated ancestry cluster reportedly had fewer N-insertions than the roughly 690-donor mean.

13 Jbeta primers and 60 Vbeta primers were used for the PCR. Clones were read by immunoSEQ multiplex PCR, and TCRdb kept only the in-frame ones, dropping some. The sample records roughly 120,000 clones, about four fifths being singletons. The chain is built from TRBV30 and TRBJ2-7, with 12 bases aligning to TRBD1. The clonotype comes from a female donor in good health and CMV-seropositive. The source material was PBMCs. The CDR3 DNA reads TGTGCCTGGAGAGGTTGGGACAGGGGGCTTGAGCAGTACTTC. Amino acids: CAWRGWDRGLEQYF.